The T cell receptor beta chain described here comes from a study of T cells in localized non-small cell lung cancer. This clone appeared once. Its specificity is not known. TCRdb's table, derived via immunoSEQ multiplex PCR, lists solely in-frame clones and lacks some. The repertoire includes 90,000 or so clones, 80% to 90% of them detected once, and 15% sits in the top ten. Study findings and constraints: Heterogeneity stays possible, as sequencing covered only one tumor region.

This clonotype originated in a man aged 35 to 69 with stage I squamous cell lung carcinoma. The sample consisted of peripheral blood, taken before any cancer treatment.

The CDR3 DNA sequence: TGTGCCAGCAGTTACTTTGGCGGGGAGCTGTTTTTT. Amino acids: CASSYFGGELFF. The chain couples TRBV6-5 to TRBJ2-2; D ambiguous. The CDR3 runs to 12 residues. In germline, CDR1 is MNHEY, CDR2 SVGAGI. The germline V and J ends were trimmed by 1 base and 7 bases, with 4 bases remaining between them.